The table lists the clone carrying this T cell receptor beta chain with a few counts. The source of the sample is a study of T cells after yellow fever vaccination. Universal primer sites and UMIs were introduced during 5'RACE template-switching synthesis of TCR cDNA. TCRdb used MiXCR to reprocess the 5' RACE reads, holding one entry per CDR3 protein. The sample yields fewer than 450,000 distinct CDR3 sequences, around 8.1% seen once. Germline V lookup: CDR1 MNHEY, CDR2 SVGEGT. V lost 5 bases to trimming and J lost 3 bases; unmatched junction nucleotides: 9. The CDR3 has 15 residues. The source was PBMCs, collected about 49 days after the first yellow fever vaccination. This TCR was sampled from a man aged 18 to 29 who received the YFV17D yellow fever vaccine. The chain has TRBV6-2 or TRBV6-3 and TRBJ2-7; 8 bases fit TRBD1. The chain's CDR3 is CASSPLGQEHYEQYV. The CDR3 bases are TGTGCCAGCAGTCCCCTGGGACAGGAACACTACGAGCAGTACGTC.